The 16 T cell receptor beta chains given below trace back to one sample, sequenced in a study of early T cells in non-severe SARS-CoV-2 infection. In TCRdb, the 5' RACE reads were re-called with MiXCR into one record per CDR3 protein. The top ten hold less than 6% of the sample, which has tens of thousands of distinct CDR3 sequences, under 7% seen once. What was sequenced was whole blood. The receptors stem from an adult who was a healthcare worker with PCR-confirmed SARS-CoV-2 infection or an uninfected control (not recorded which).

This clonotype has a handful of counts. The chain has TRBV4-1 and TRBJ2-3; D call uncertain. Germline CDR1 reads MGHRA; CDR2 reads YSYEKL. The CDR3 spans 12 residues. V was clipped by 8 bases and J by 5 bases, with 11 bases between them. CDR3 in amino acids: CASGSIRDTQYF. The CDR3 bases are TGCGCCAGCGGCTCCATCAGAGATACGCAGTATTTT.

This clonotype appeared many times. The genes are TRBV7-2 and TRBJ2-2; 7 nucleotides match TRBD1. This CDR3 region has 15 residues. Germline V gene sequence: CDR1 SGHTA, CDR2 FQGNSA. Unmatched junction bases numbered 7, after V lost 3 bases and J lost 6 bases. CDR3 in DNA: TGTGCCAGCAGCTTCTCAAGAGACAGGGCCGGGGAGCTGTTTTTT. This sequence encodes CASSFSRDRAGELFF.

V is TRBV6-1 and J is TRBJ2-7, with 8 bases matching TRBD1. This CDR3 comprises 14 residues. The V gene end was trimmed by 8 bases and the J gene end by 6 bases; junction bases not matched to a gene: 12. Germline-derived CDR1 and CDR2 are MNHNS and SASEGT. The CDR3, as DNA: TGTGCCAGCCGTTTATATAACAGGGGGTCCGAGCAGTACTTC. It is translated as CASRLYNRGSEQYF.

In the case of this clonotype: This may stem from a read error, because a much larger clone lies one nucleotide away. The V call is TRBV5-1, the J call TRBJ2-6; D might be TRBD2 (5 bases). The ends were cut back, 3 bases at V and 8 bases at J, with 12 bases in the middle. Per germline, CDR1 SGHRS and CDR2 YFSETQ. This CDR3 has 14 amino acids. The CDR3 spells CASSSTSGTNVLTF. The DNA for the CDR3 is TGCGCCAGCAGCTCGACTTCCGGGACCAACGTCCTGACTTTC.

This clonotype was found many times. In DNA form, the CDR3 reads TGCAGTGCTAGTCTTGGAGAGACCCAGTACTTC. Its protein is CSASLGETQYF. J is TRBJ2-5 and V is TRBV20-1; D uncertain. The CDR3 has 11 amino acids. Germline V CDR1 and CDR2: DFQATT, SNEGSKA (reference sequence). V was pared by 3 bases and J by 4 bases, with 6 bases between.

The table lists this clonotype with a few counts. V is TRBV6-6 and J is TRBJ2-3; TRBD2 matches at 15 bases. CDR3 size: 18 residues. Germline assignment: CDR1 MNHNY and CDR2 SVGAGI (reference sequence). Trimming cost V 4 bases and J 5 bases; bases outside gene matches: 10. CDR3 amino acids: CASSSRRTSGRAVDTQYF. CDR3 sequence (DNA): TGTGCCAGCAGTTCCCGACGGACTAGCGGGAGGGCCGTAGATACGCAGTATTTT.

In this sample, this clonotype turned up many times. CDR3 DNA: TGCAGTGCTGAGGGTAGACAGGGGAACACTGAAGCTTTCTTT. As protein: CSAEGRQGNTEAFF. The chain combines TRBV20-1 with TRBJ1-1, with 7 bases lining up with TRBD1. The germline V gene encodes CDR1 DFQATT and CDR2 SNEGSKA (reference sequence). With 5 bases clipped from V and 1 base from J, the junction kept 7 bases outside the gene matches. The CDR3 has 14 residues.

This clonotype was counted a few times. CDR3 sequence (DNA): TGTGCCAGCGGAGGGGATGGTGGGCAGTATTTT. Amino acids: CASGGDGGQYF. This rearrangement joins TRBV7-9 to TRBJ2-3; TRBD2 is a possible D gene (6 bases). CDR3 size: 11 residues. The V gene's germline CDR1 is SEHNR and CDR2 FQNEAQ (reference sequence). The V end lost 8 bases, the J end lost 11 bases, and 14 bases lay between the germline ends.

This chain links TRBV6-4 with TRBJ2-3; 7 nucleotides align to TRBD1. The length of the CDR3 is 16 residues. V lost 0 bases and J lost 2; bases outside the gene matches: 5. Germline CDR1 MRHNA, CDR2 SNTAGT. The CDR3 DNA reads TGTGCCAGCAGTGACTCGAGAGGGGGCCACACAGATACGCAGTATTTT. Translated, it gives CASSDSRGGHTDTQYF.

The table lists this clonotype with many counts. The chain employs TRBV10-3 and TRBJ2-7, with 9 nucleotides matching TRBD1. Germline lookup yields CDR1 ENHRY and CDR2 SYGVKD. The CDR3 consists of 15 residues. The ends lost 6 bases at V and 2 bases at J; junction bases unmatched: 8. Here the CDR3 reads CAISSGTGTTYEQYF. As DNA, the CDR3 is TGTGCCATCAGCTCCGGGACAGGGACTACCTACGAGCAGTACTTC.

This clonotype appeared a few times. The CDR3 region is CASSFYAGPHLTDTQYF. DNA of the CDR3: TGTGCCAGCAGCTTTTATGCGGGCCCCCACCTAACAGATACGCAGTATTTT. V gene TRBV11-2 combines with J gene TRBJ2-3, with D possibly TRBD2 on 5 matching bases. V was shortened by 3 bases and J by 3 bases, with 19 bases between the two germline ends. The germline CDR1 and CDR2 sequences are SGHAT and FQNNGV. CDR3 length equals 17 residues.

This clonotype was seen more than once but under ten times. CDR3 DNA sequence: TGTGCCACCAGCAGAGAATGGGGGGGAGAGCAGTTCTTC. As protein: CATSREWGGEQFF. The chain couples TRBV15 to TRBJ2-1, with TRBD2 matching 7 bases. CDR1 is LNHNV, CDR2 YYDKDF, per germline (reference sequence). V shed 0 bases and J 10 bases; nucleotides not matched to a gene: 3. The length of the CDR3 is 13 residues.

This sequence joins TRBV7-2 and TRBJ2-7; perhaps TRBD2 as D (7 bases). Per the germline V gene, CDR1 is SGHTA and CDR2 is FQGNSA. This CDR3 contains 13 residues. Trimming left V 5 bases short and J 10 bases short, with 18 bases between. CDR3 sequence reads: CASSLLAGASQYF. The CDR3 DNA reads as TGTGCCAGCAGCCTCTTGGCGGGGGCAAGTCAGTACTTC. Based on the CDR3 plus reference TRBV7-2 and TRBJ2-7, the full variable domain is GAGVSQSPSNKVTEKGKDVELRCDPISGHTALYWYRQSLGQGLEFLIYFQGNSAPDKSGLPSDRFSAERTGGSVSTLTIQRTQQEDSAVYLCASSLLAGASQYFGPGTRLTVT.

This clonotype turned up a few times. The rearrangement joins TRBV7-9 to TRBJ1-1; 7 bases align to TRBD1. J lost 10 bases, V lost 2 bases, and 16 bases had no gene match. The germline CDR1 and CDR2 sequences are SEHNR and FQNEAQ (reference sequence). CDR3 size: 16 residues. Here the CDR3 DNA reads TGTGCCAGCAGCTTAAGAGGGGGCGCAAAGATAAGCGCAGCTTTCTTT. This gives the protein CASSLRGGAKISAAFF.

The chain recombines TRBV7-6 with TRBJ2-7, with TRBD2 matching 13 bases. Germline-derived CDR1 and CDR2 are SGHVS and FNYEAQ. The V gene end was trimmed by 5 bases and the J gene end by 2 bases; junction bases not matched to a gene: 3. The CDR3 is 15 amino acids. The CDR3 nucleotides read TGTGCCAGCAGCCCGGGGACTAGCGGGACCTACGAGCAGTACTTC. The encoded protein is CASSPGTSGTYEQYF.

The gene calls are TRBV28 and TRBJ2-1; D gene uncertain. Germline CDR1 and CDR2: MDHEN and SYDVKM. This CDR3 contains 15 residues. Trimming stripped 3 bases from V and 0 bases from J, with 9 bases between. The CDR3, as DNA: TGTGCCAGCAGTTTCGCGCGTAGCTCCTACAATGAGCAGTTCTTC. As protein: CASSFARSSYNEQFF.